The sequence of this TCR beta chain was determined in a study of Graves' ophthalmopathy and Graves' hyperthyroidism (dated by TCRdb to 2016 to 2018). With regard to the full study: Peripheral blood was collected at initial diagnosis, prior to any treatment. The study used signatures of the TCR beta repertoire to tell Graves' ophthalmopathy apart from Graves' hyperthyroidism and to predict which patients would progress to ophthalmopathy. In total, approximately 130 blood samples were TCR-sequenced: fewer than 50 ophthalmopathy, approximately 75 hyperthyroidism and some 17 hyperthyroidism-to-ophthalmopathy patients. To explore V-J signatures that separate ophthalmopathy from hyperthyroidism, a discovery set of approximately 100 patients was enrolled, consisting of 43 with ophthalmopathy and around 57 with stable hyperthyroidism. An independent validation cohort comprised 18 to 20 hyperthyroidism patients and around 16 patients who later progressed from hyperthyroidism to ophthalmopathy. In five to seven hyperthyroidism patients, the T-cell repertoire of thyroid tissue was compared with the T-cell repertoire of blood. Once sampling was done, hyperthyroidism patients were given methimazole at a starting dose of 30 mg daily, while ophthalmopathy patients were given high-dose intravenous methylprednisolone. The 100 or so discovery patients were randomly divided into training and test sets at a 7:3 ratio.

Ophthalmopathy patients had moderately to severely active disease, Clinical Activity Score of at least 3, NOSPECS grade of at least 4, and disease duration under 3 months. Patients with other autoimmune diseases, uncontrolled infections, pregnancy or lactation were excluded. Clinical symptoms, serum thyroxine, TRAb, thyroid ultrasound and orbital computed tomography formed the basis of the diagnosis. Using Ficoll-Paque density gradient centrifugation, PBMCs were isolated from 9.5 to 10 ml of fresh peripheral blood. Total RNA was extracted with Trizol reagent and quality-checked on an Agilent 2100 Bioanalyzer. The germline V gene specifies SGHTA as CDR1 and FQGNSA as CDR2. V is clipped by 4 bases and J by 5 bases, and the sequence between their germline boundaries is 11 bases long. Counted from cysteine to phenylalanine, this CDR3 has 13 amino acids. Kept here is only the CDR3 DNA, which spans 39 bases and is read in frame from base 1.

This clonotype has a count of ten or more. The target of this receptor is not known. No base qualities exist here, and no much larger clone lies one base off it. For repertoire sequencing, TCR beta CDR3 regions were amplified from RNA transcripts. A first-round RT-PCR used HTBI primers with the Qiagen OneStep RT-PCR kit, followed by a second-round multiplex PCR, size selection and purification. Libraries were sequenced paired-end with 100 bp reads on an Illumina HiSeq2000. From the authors' description of their analysis: Reads were processed with SOAPnuke, discarding reads with adapters, uncalled bases, mean Phred below 15, or no exact constant-primer or identifier match. COPE v1.2.5 was used to merge the high-quality paired reads. Unique nucleotide sequences were defined as clonotypes and aligned to IMGT TRB V, D and J references using MiTCR v1.1. Analysis was restricted to V-J combinations with a frequency above 0.0001, which covered 98% to 99.2% of repertoires. A TCR clonal expansion and chaos score per V-J combination was defined as the ratio of F50 clonal expansion to chaos observed in the TCRdist matrix. Welch's t-statistics and random forest were used to narrow the features down to about a dozen V-J combinations, which were then fed into a naive Bayes classifier. The Morisita-Horn index was used to measure how similar the thyroid and blood repertoires were. The public sequencing data were trimmed at Q25 with fastp and processed into clonotypes with MiXCR by TCRdb, which kept only in-frame beta chains. Entries that share a CDR3 protein sequence are merged under the most common genes and DNA. The V and J calls reflect TCRdb's pipeline rather than the authors' work. The table for this sample lists about 480,000 distinct CDR3 sequences; about 15% of them were counted only once. The leading ten clones occupy 9.8% of the sample.

Points the paper makes about the study in general: Most expanded thyroid clonotypes with frequency above 0.001 were also detected in blood, suggesting blood repertoires may reflect the thyroid immune response. In validation, the model predicted ophthalmopathy progression with nearly 71% sensitivity and roughly 72% specificity; roughly eleven predicted patients were CT-confirmed with GO in a median of about 6.2 months. In cross-validation, the 13-signature model distinguished ophthalmopathy from stable hyperthyroidism with about 90% sensitivity and roughly 84% specificity, while in the test set the corresponding values were 80% and 75%. No statistical method was used to set the sample size in advance, and the investigators knew which group each participant was assigned to.

The sample taken for sequencing was blood. The chain is assembled from TRBV7-2 and TRBJ2-5, with the D gene too uncertain to name. The source of this sequence is a woman in her thirties with Graves' ophthalmopathy. Donor details come from another sample of the same person, matched by shared clones. The bases read TGTGCCAGCAGCTCCTGGGTTGGCGAGACCCAGTACTTC. This gives the protein CASSSWVGETQYF. Beyond the CDR3, the reference TRBV7-2 and TRBJ2-5 genes provide the residues; the full variable domain reads: GAGVSQSPSNKVTEKGKDVELRCDPISGHTALYWYRQSLGQGLEFLIYFQGNSAPDKSGLPSDRFSAERTGGSVSTLTIQRTQQEDSAVYLCASSSWVGETQYFGPGTRLLVL.